This T cell receptor (beta chain) was obtained from a study of T cells in Graves' hyperthyroidism and ophthalmopathy. RNA transcripts were the template for amplifying TCR beta CDR3 regions. RT-PCR in the first round (using the HTBI primer set) targeted the TCR CDR3. A single record per CDR3 protein comes from TCRdb applying MiXCR to the multiplex PCR reads. The sample lists approximately 520,000 distinct CDR3 sequences; around 22% were seen once. The specimen sequenced was blood. This sequence was found in a woman aged 25 to 39 with Graves' ophthalmopathy.

In DNA, the CDR3 is TGTGCCAGCAGCCTAACCGGACAGTCTATGAACACTGAAGCTTTCTTT. Translated: CASSLTGQSMNTEAFF. The rearrangement uses TRBV13 and TRBJ1-1; D perhaps matches TRBD1 (6 bases). CDR1 is PRHDT, CDR2 FYEKMQ, per germline (reference sequence). Trimming took off 5 bases at V and 0 bases at J, with 16 bases between the two ends. This CDR3 spans 16 amino acids.